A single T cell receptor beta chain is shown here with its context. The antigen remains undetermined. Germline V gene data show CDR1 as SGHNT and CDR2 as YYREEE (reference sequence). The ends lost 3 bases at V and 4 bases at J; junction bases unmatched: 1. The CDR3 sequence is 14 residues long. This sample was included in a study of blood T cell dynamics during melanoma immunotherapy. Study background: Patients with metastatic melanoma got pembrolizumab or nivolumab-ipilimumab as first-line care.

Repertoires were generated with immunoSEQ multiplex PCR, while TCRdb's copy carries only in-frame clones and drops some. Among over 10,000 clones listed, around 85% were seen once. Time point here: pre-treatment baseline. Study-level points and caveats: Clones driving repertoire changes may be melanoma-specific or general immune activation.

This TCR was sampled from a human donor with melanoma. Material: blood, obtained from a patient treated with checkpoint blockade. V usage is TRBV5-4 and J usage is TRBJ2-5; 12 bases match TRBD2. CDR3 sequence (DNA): TGTGCCAGCAGCTGGACTAGCGGGGTAGAGACCCAGTACTTC. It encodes CASSWTSGVETQYF.